This TCR beta chain was obtained from a study of Ad26.COV2.S vaccination and SARS-CoV-2 variants. Treatment denoted: about 20 received Ad26.COV2.S at low or high dose, single or two shots; about 5 received placebo; per-sample allocation not given. Sampling occurred on day 63 after the first vaccine or placebo injection. It was an adult aged 18-55 years in Boston who was the donor. Immunization relied on an Ad26 vector, which expressed Wuhan-strain SARS-CoV-2 spike. V was shortened by 4 bases and J by 0 bases, with 13 bases between the two germline ends. CDR1 SGHNT and CDR2 YYREEE come from the germline V gene (reference sequence). CDR3 length equals 15 residues. Sequencing used immunoSEQ multiplex PCR; TCRdb keeps in-frame clones, though not all of them. The sample includes hundreds of thousands of clones, around nine tenths seen only once; the top ten take about 3%.

This receptor was taken from a person aged 18-60 years who received the Ad26.COV2.S COVID-19 vaccine or a placebo. The specimen was peripheral blood, collected in a trial of Ad26.COV2.S vaccine versus placebo. The rearrangement links TRBV5-4 to TRBJ1-2, with D uncertain. The DNA for the CDR3 is TGTGCCAGCAGCACGGACCGGATAGCTAACTATGGCTACACCTTC. Protein product: CASSTDRIANYGYTF.